The 25 T cell receptor beta chains below all came from one sample that was sequenced in a study of blood T cell repertoires in COVID-19. Clones were read by immunoSEQ multiplex PCR, and TCRdb kept only the in-frame ones, dropping some. The sample contains about 240,000 clones, approximately 83% of which appear only once. The sequenced material came from PBMCs or T cells enriched from blood (not recorded which). The receptors here all came from a woman in her forties with acute COVID-19.

J is TRBJ1-5 and V is TRBV30; D possibly corresponds to TRBD1 (5 bases). This CDR3 has 16 amino acids. Germline V gene lookup returns CDR1 GTSNPN and CDR2 SVGIG (reference sequence). Trimming took 1 base from V and 0 from J, leaving 13 bases between them. The CDR3 region is CAWSAMGQYSNQPQHF. The DNA of the CDR3 is TGTGCCTGGAGTGCTATGGGGCAGTATAGCAATCAGCCCCAGCATTTT. The full variable domain, rest sourced from reference TRBV30 and TRBJ1-5, is SQTIHQWPATLVQPVGSPLSLECTVEGTSNPNLYWYRQAAGRGLQLLFYSVGIGQISSEVPQNLSASRPQDRQFILSSKKLLLSDSGFYLCAWSAMGQYSNQPQHFGDGTRLSIL.

V usage is TRBV15 and J usage is TRBJ1-2; TRBD1 matches at 9 bases. The CDR3 runs 15 residues. Trimming took 2 bases from V and 8 from J; bases not matched to a gene: 9. Germline CDR1 reads LNHNV; CDR2 reads YYDKDF (reference sequence). The CDR3 nucleotides are TGTGCCACCAGCAGAAAAGGGACAGGGCTCGACGGCTACACCTTC. Its protein is CATSRKGTGLDGYTF.

V usage is TRBV27 and J usage is TRBJ1-1, with D possibly being TRBD1 (5 bases). The CDR3 is 14 amino acids. Germline V CDR1 and CDR2: MNHEY, SMNVEV (reference sequence). Trimming cost V 2 bases and J 5 bases, with 12 bases left between them. The CDR3 bases are TGTGCCAGCAGTTTAAAGGGGCAGAGAACTGAAGCTTTCTTT. This translates into CASSLKGQRTEAFF.

The rearrangement links TRBV9 to TRBJ2-2, with D possibly TRBD2 on 6 matching bases. The CDR3 extends over 16 amino acids. V was cut by 2 bases and J by 3 bases, with 14 bases left in between. Germline V gene data show CDR1 as SGDLS and CDR2 as YYNGEE. CDR3 bases: TGTGCCAGCAGCGTGGAGGCCGGGACTGACACCGGGGAGCTGTTTTTT. Translated, it gives CASSVEAGTDTGELFF. Together with reference TRBV9 and TRBJ2-2, the CDR3 gives the full variable domain: DSGVTQTPKHLITATGQRVTLRCSPRSGDLSVYWYQQSLDQGLQFLIQYYNGEERAKGNILERFSAQQFPDLHSELNLSSLELGDSALYFCASSVEAGTDTGELFFGEGSRLTVL.

The chain is built from TRBV27 and TRBJ1-2; 9 nucleotides agree with TRBD1. V was pared by 3 bases and J by 4 bases, with 9 bases of the junction left unmatched. Germline V lookup: CDR1 MNHEY, CDR2 SMNVEV (reference sequence). The CDR3 has 16 amino acids. The DNA for the CDR3 is TGTGCCAGCAGTTTCAAGCCTGCGGGACAGGGCTATGGCTACACCTTC. It yields the protein CASSFKPAGQGYGYTF.

The chain links TRBV27 to TRBJ1-2; 8 nucleotides line up with TRBD1. The V and J ends lost 5 bases and 9 bases, in that order; junction bases with no gene match: 8. Germline V gives CDR1 MNHEY, CDR2 SMNVEV (reference sequence). The CDR3 totals 13 residues. This chain's CDR3 is CASSATGEGSYTF. The DNA for the CDR3 is TGTGCCAGCAGTGCGACAGGGGAAGGAAGCTACACCTTC.

The J gene is TRBJ2-3, the V gene TRBV19, with a weak D call TRBD2 (6 bases). Germline CDR1 is LNHDA and CDR2 is SQIVND (reference sequence). This CDR3 is built from 13 residues. V was trimmed by 5 bases and J by 6 bases, leaving 12 bases between them. CDR3 sequence: CASSLTSSDTQYF. CDR3 DNA sequence: TGTGCCAGTAGTCTGACTAGTTCGGATACGCAGTATTTT.

This clone was found a few times. The chain uses TRBV29-1 and TRBJ1-1; the D gene is possibly TRBD1 (5 bases). Germline loops: CDR1 SQVTM, CDR2 ANQGSEA. V gave up 8 bases and J gave up 5 bases, with 21 bases separating them. The CDR3 extends over 14 amino acids. DNA of the CDR3: TGCAGCACTGAATACAGGCCGGAGAGGACTGAAGCTTTCTTT. Its protein product is CSTEYRPERTEAFF.

The J gene is TRBJ2-3, the V gene TRBV29-1; no firm D call. CDR3 size: 13 residues. The V and J ends lost 0 bases and 5 bases respectively, with 9 bases between them. Germline-derived CDR1 and CDR2 are SQVTM and ANQGSEA. The CDR3 DNA follows: TGCAGCGTTGAAGATCTTCCCAGAGATACGCAGTATTTT. This codes for CSVEDLPRDTQYF.

The rearrangement links TRBV24-1 to TRBJ2-2; 7 bases are shared with TRBD1. CDR1 and CDR2 (germline): KGHDR, SFDVKD. The trim removed 11 bases at V and 6 bases at J, leaving 14 bases unmatched. This CDR3 contains 15 residues. The CDR3, as DNA: TGTGCCATAGGGGGCTTGGGGGTCCGGGCCGGGGAGCTGTTTTTT. Amino acids: CAIGGLGVRAGELFF.

The chain links TRBV28 to TRBJ1-3, with D perhaps matching TRBD1 (5 bases). The CDR3 is 15 residues long. CDR1 is MDHEN and CDR2 is SYDVKM in the germline V gene. With 4 bases removed from V and 8 bases from J, the gap between germline ends came to 18 bases. The CDR3 region has the DNA TGTGCCAGCAGTTCCACACGGGGGGGTGCGGACACCATATATTTT. This codes for CASSSTRGGADTIYF.

V usage is TRBV6-5 and J usage is TRBJ2-7, with 9 bases fitting TRBD2. The ends lost 5 bases at V and 2 bases at J; junction bases unmatched: 4. This CDR3 is built from 14 residues. The V gene's germline CDR1 is MNHEY and CDR2 SVGAGI. As DNA, the CDR3 is TGTGCCAGCAGTCAGGGACTAGCTACCTACGAGCAGTACTTC. It is translated as CASSQGLATYEQYF.

V and J are TRBV30 and TRBJ1-2, with D unresolved. Trimming pared 3 bases from V and 6 bases from J, leaving 14 bases between. Germline CDR1 GTSNPN, CDR2 SVGIG (reference sequence). The CDR3 runs 13 residues. The CDR3 sequence: CAWSPRSPNGYTF. In DNA, the CDR3 is TGTGCCTGGAGCCCACGCTCACCTAATGGCTACACCTTC.

This clone has more than one count but fewer than ten. The genes are TRBV15 and TRBJ1-2, with D tentatively TRBD1 (5 bases). V was trimmed by 4 bases and J by 0 bases, leaving 12 bases between them. Germline assignment: CDR1 LNHNV and CDR2 YYDKDF (reference sequence). CDR3 length: 15 residues. In DNA, the CDR3 is TGTGCCACCAGCACCCGACAGAGCACTAACTATGGCTACACCTTC. Translated: CATSTRQSTNYGYTF.

This rearrangement joins TRBV4-1 to TRBJ2-1; 8 bases are a match to TRBD2. This CDR3 spans 16 amino acids. V was pared by 0 bases and J by 8 bases, with 9 bases of the junction left unmatched. The germline V gene has CDR1 MGHRA and CDR2 YSYEKL. This chain's CDR3 is CASSQDGTSVRDEQFF. In DNA form, the CDR3 reads TGCGCCAGCAGCCAAGATGGGACTAGTGTACGGGATGAGCAGTTCTTC.

This chain joins TRBV19 and TRBJ2-1, with 16 bases that match TRBD2. This CDR3 region has 19 residues. CDR1 and CDR2 from the germline V gene are LNHDA and SQIVND (reference sequence). The ends lost 5 bases at V and 7 bases at J; junction bases unmatched: 14. CDR3 DNA: TGTGCCAGTAGTCGGTTTCCGGGACTAGCGGGAGGGGCCTCTAATGAGCAGTTCTTC. Translating gives CASSRFPGLAGGASNEQFF.

The J gene is TRBJ1-3, the V gene TRBV5-1, with 11 bases that match TRBD1. The CDR3 has 18 residues. The germline V gene has CDR1 SGHRS and CDR2 YFSETQ. The V and J ends lost 4 bases and 0 bases, in that order; junction bases with no gene match: 9. CDR3 sequence (DNA): TGCGCCAGCAGCCTCTCGGGACAGGGGGTGATCTCTGGAAACACCATATATTTT. This gives the protein CASSLSGQGVISGNTIYF. The full variable domain, rest sourced from reference TRBV5-1 and TRBJ1-3, is KAGVTQTPRYLIKTRGQQVTLSCSPISGHRSVSWYQQTPGQGLQFLFEYFSETQRNKGNFPGRFSGRQFSNSRSEMNVSTLELGDSALYLCASSLSGQGVISGNTIYFGEGSWLTVV.

There are a few counts of this clone. The genes are TRBV6-5 and TRBJ1-2; D is unclear. CDR3 length: 13 amino acids. The germline CDR1 and CDR2 sequences are MNHEY and SVGAGI. Trimming stripped 6 bases from V and 3 bases from J, with 11 bases between. The CDR3, as DNA: TGTGCCAGCAGACTGAGTTTAGACTATGGCTACACCTTC. It is translated as CASRLSLDYGYTF.

V is TRBV29-1 and J is TRBJ2-1; 7 nucleotides match TRBD1. J lost 7 bases, V lost 5 bases, and 8 bases had no gene match. Per the germline V gene, CDR1 is SQVTM and CDR2 is ANQGSEA. This CDR3 spans 13 amino acids. CDR3 protein: CSVTIKDRNEQFF. The CDR3 coding sequence is TGCAGCGTTACGATAAAGGACAGGAATGAGCAGTTCTTC.

A single count supports this clone. The chain couples TRBV11-3 to TRBJ1-3, with no clear D. The CDR3 totals 15 residues. Germline V CDR1 and CDR2: SGHNT, YENEEA. Trimming took off 5 bases at V and 0 bases at J, with 11 bases between the two ends. Here the CDR3 reads CASSLEGFSGNTIYF. The CDR3 nucleotides are TGTGCCAGCAGCCTGGAGGGCTTCTCTGGAAACACCATATATTTT.

The chain is built from TRBV3-1 (or the pseudogene TRBV3-2) and TRBJ2-7; the match to TRBD2 covers 10 bases. CDR1 is LGHDT, CDR2 YNNKEL, per germline (reference sequence). The CDR3 totals 14 residues. With 2 bases clipped from V and 3 bases from J, the junction kept 1 base outside the gene matches. The CDR3 spells CASSQLAGVYEQYF. The DNA for the CDR3 is TGTGCCAGCAGCCAACTAGCGGGAGTCTACGAGCAGTACTTC.

V and J are TRBV10-3 and TRBJ1-2; D is possibly TRBD1 (6 bases). The CDR3 consists of 15 residues. V was shortened by 0 bases and J by 5 bases, with 13 bases between the two germline ends. Germline CDR1 is ENHRY and CDR2 is SYGVKD. CDR3 coding DNA: TGTGCCATCAGTGAGTCACCAGGGGATTTTTATGGCTACACCTTC. Translated, it gives CAISESPGDFYGYTF.

The gene calls are TRBV6-5 and TRBJ1-2; 8 nucleotides line up with TRBD1. Germline lookup yields CDR1 MNHEY and CDR2 SVGAGI. CDR3 size: 13 residues. V was pared by 7 bases and J by 1 base, with 2 bases of the junction left unmatched. The CDR3: CASKTGGNYGYTF. CDR3 in DNA: TGTGCCAGCAAAACAGGGGGTAACTATGGCTACACCTTC.

In this sample, this clone turned up once. The V and J genes are TRBV10-3 and TRBJ2-7, with 9 bases fitting TRBD2. V lost 3 bases and J lost 1; bases outside the gene matches: 10. CDR3 length: 17 amino acids. Germline loops: CDR1 ENHRY, CDR2 SYGVKD. The CDR3: CAISDSGGLAGSYEQYF. The CDR3 nucleotides are TGTGCCATCAGTGATTCGGGGGGGCTAGCGGGATCCTACGAGCAGTACTTC.

V gene TRBV10-3 combines with J gene TRBJ2-3; a weak D match, TRBD2 (6 bases). The CDR3 sequence is 15 residues long. Germline CDR1 reads ENHRY; CDR2 reads SYGVKD. The germline V and J ends were trimmed by 9 bases and 0 bases, with 16 bases remaining between them. CDR3 residues: CAMSEGSDSTDTQYF. The CDR3 bases are TGTGCCATGTCGGAGGGTAGCGATAGCACAGATACGCAGTATTTT.